This T cell receptor (beta chain) was identified in a study of vaccination effects on CD4 cells after COVID-19. Expansion with viral peptide pools was applied to antigen-specific CD4+ T cells by the ViraFEST assay prior to sequencing. At the end of about 9 days of culture, CD4+ T cells were isolated. This individual contracted SARS-CoV-2 between March and December 2020, as verified by PCR. It was an HIV-1 Nef peptide pool that made up the negative control culture. This CDR3 spans 16 amino acids. Losses at the gene ends were 1 base for V and 6 bases for J; bases not matched to a gene: 10. Germline V gene sequence: CDR1 SGHDT, CDR2 YYEEEE. Of note for this clone: Its specificity is unknown.

General study points: New vaccine-induced clones made up most post-vaccine spike-reactive clones in convalescents.

Assay: immunoSEQ multiplex PCR; the TCRdb copy retains only in-frame clones and omits some. The sample lists roughly 70,000 clones; around 70% were seen once. V usage is TRBV5-6 and J usage is TRBJ2-7, with 10 bases identical to TRBD2. The material was CD4+ T cells from PBMCs cultured with HIV peptides, obtained before COVID-19 vaccination. Specified subset: HIV-1 Nef peptide pool negative control/reference culture. The origin of this receptor is a human donor who had a prior SARS-CoV-2 infection. Written as DNA, the CDR3 is TGTGCCAGCAGCTTGTTCTCAGCGGGAGGGCCGAGCGAGCAGTACTTC. Protein: CASSLFSAGGPSEQYF. Looking up the rest from reference TRBV5-6 and TRBJ2-7 gives the full variable domain: DAGVTQSPTHLIKTRGQQVTLRCSPKSGHDTVSWYQQALGQGPQFIFQYYEEEERQRGNFPDRFSGHQFPNYSSELNVNALLLGDSALYLCASSLFSAGGPSEQYFGPGTRLTVT.